Sequencing of this T cell receptor (beta chain) was carried out in a study of blood T cell repertoires in COVID-19. In the study overall: PBMCs, B-cell-depleted T cells, or T cells provided the cDNA or gDNA that made up the material.

TCRdb's table, derived via immunoSEQ multiplex PCR, lists solely in-frame clones and lacks some. The repertoire holds 85,000 to 100,000 clones, around 81% seen once, with nearly 9% in the top ten. Trimming stripped 3 bases from V and 10 bases from J, with 18 bases between. CDR3 length equals 14 residues. Germline CDR1 and CDR2: LGHDT and YNNKEL (reference sequence). The genes are TRBV3-1 (or the pseudogene TRBV3-2) and TRBJ1-1; possible D gene TRBD1, 5 bases. This clonotype was obtained from a man aged 50 to 59 who had recovered from COVID-19. Material: peripheral blood. The CDR3 loop reads CASSQTAIGRGAFF. For the CDR3, the DNA is TGTGCCAGCAGCCAGACCGCAATTGGGAGGGGAGCTTTCTTT.